This TCR beta chain derives from a study of control samples from healthy donors and cancer patients. Method: immunoSEQ multiplex PCR; TCRdb's copy keeps in-frame clones and lacks some. The table records 150,000 to 200,000 clones, approximately 92% of them present only once. The CDR3 covers 15 residues. The ends lost 0 bases at V and 3 bases at J; junction bases unmatched: 5. CDR1 SGHDT and CDR2 YYEEEE come from the germline V gene. The sample consisted of blood. The TCR was taken from a man aged 25-40 years in good health. The chain uses TRBV5-6 and TRBJ1-1, with 7 bases identical to TRBD1. CDR3 region: CASSLVDRDDTEAFF. CDR3 DNA: TGTGCCAGCAGCTTGGTAGACAGGGATGACACTGAAGCTTTCTTT.